This T cell receptor (beta chain) stems from a study of blood T cell repertoires in COVID-19. CDR1 is SGHTS and CDR2 is YDEGEE in the germline V gene. The V gene end was trimmed by 0 bases and the J gene end by 2 bases; junction bases not matched to a gene: 6. The CDR3 contains 17 residues. TCRdb keeps only in-frame clones here, not all; method: immunoSEQ multiplex PCR. The table includes 490,000 or so clones, approximately 91% detected once. The TCR was taken from a woman aged 55 to 70 who had recovered from COVID-19. Sequencing was done on a sample of PBMCs or T cells enriched from blood (not recorded which). The chain links TRBV5-8 to TRBJ2-3; 10 bases are shared with TRBD1. The DNA for the CDR3 is TGTGCCAGCAGCTTGGTGGGGACAGGGGTAATCACAGATACGCAGTATTTT. It translates to CASSLVGTGVITDTQYF.